The next 13 T cell receptor beta chains were all read from a single sample in a study of OX40 agonist ivuxolimab in advanced cancers. Using immunoSEQ multiplex PCR, the repertoire was profiled, and TCRdb retains in-frame clones only, with some absent. The sample records about 67,000 clones, approximately 90% being singletons. This specimen consisted of CD4+ or CD8+ T cells sorted from blood, obtained in a trial of the OX40 agonist ivuxolimab. The receptors here all came from an adult with an advanced solid tumor such as melanoma, head and neck, liver or kidney cancer.

This clone was detected once. This sequence joins TRBV7-2 and TRBJ2-5, with D possibly called TRBD1 or TRBD2 (5 bases each). The DNA end is a closer match to TRBJ2-7, so the J assignment may be wrong. The CDR3 runs to 14 residues. CDR1 SGHTA and CDR2 FQGNSA come from the germline V gene. CDR3 bases: TGTGCCAGCAGCTTCACGGGGCCTTCCTACGAGCAGTACTTC. It encodes CASSFTGPSYEQYF.

This clone was seen once. Within the sample, other DNA sequences also encode this same CDR3. J is TRBJ2-5 and V is TRBV7-9; D is unclear. The CDR3 is 15 residues long. The V end was cut by 2 bases, the J end by 2 bases, with 12 bases between. The germline V gene encodes CDR1 SEHNR and CDR2 FQNEAQ (reference sequence). The CDR3 DNA reads TGTGCCAGCAGCTTACGCAAGGCGCTTCAAGAGACCCAGTACTTC. The encoded protein is CASSLRKALQETQYF.

The V gene is TRBV28, the J gene TRBJ2-1, with unresolved D. There are 12 residues in the CDR3. Trimming took 5 bases from V and 9 from J, leaving 11 bases between them. Germline V gene sequence: CDR1 MDHEN, CDR2 SYDVKM. The CDR3 DNA sequence: TGTGCCAGCAGTGTAACAGTAACTGAGCAGTTCTTC. Its protein is CASSVTVTEQFF.

A note on this clone: Within the sample, other DNA sequences also encode this same CDR3. This chain connects TRBV27 to TRBJ1-3; D possibly corresponds to TRBD1 (6 bases). Germline lookup yields CDR1 MNHEY and CDR2 SMNVEV (reference sequence). The CDR3 consists of 15 residues. V was pared by 6 bases and J by 0 bases, with 12 bases between. CDR3 bases: TGTGCCAGCAGCCCGGGCAGGGGCTCTGGAAACACCATATATTTT. It yields the protein CASSPGRGSGNTIYF.

J is TRBJ2-5 and V is TRBV4-2; a weak D match, TRBD1 (5 bases). The germline V gene has CDR1 LGHNA and CDR2 YNFKEQ. The CDR3 has 15 residues. Trimming left V 0 bases short and J 1 base short, with 9 bases between. CDR3 loop: CASSQEGRAQETQYF. The CDR3 coding sequence is TGTGCCAGCAGCCAAGAAGGCAGGGCCCAAGAGACCCAGTACTTC.

This clone was counted a few times. The V and J genes are TRBV5-1 and TRBJ2-1; the D is unclear. V gave up 1 base and J gave up 0 bases, with 14 bases separating them. The germline gives CDR1 SGHRS, CDR2 YFSETQ. There are 17 residues in the CDR3. CDR3 loop: CASSLRQVTISYNEQFF. The CDR3 region has the DNA TGCGCCAGCAGCTTGAGGCAGGTAACTATCTCCTACAATGAGCAGTTCTTC.

This clone was seen a few times. The chain couples TRBV27 to TRBJ2-7; D gene uncertain. Trimming cost V 5 bases and J 1 base, with 12 bases left between them. Germline CDR1 MNHEY, CDR2 SMNVEV (reference sequence). The CDR3 contains 14 residues. Here the CDR3 DNA reads TGTGCCAGCAGTCTCGACTGGGGTTCCTACGAGCAGTACTTC. It yields the protein CASSLDWGSYEQYF.

V is TRBV28 and J is TRBJ1-1; no reliable D call. Trimming took 2 bases from V and 0 from J, leaving 22 bases between them. The germline CDR1 and CDR2 sequences are MDHEN and SYDVKM. This CDR3 comprises 19 residues. The CDR3 nucleotides are TGTGCCAGCAGTTTAGTGGCTATTCGCGCTACCTTCATGAACACTGAAGCTTTCTTT. This translates into CASSLVAIRATFMNTEAFF.

This sequence joins TRBV5-1 and TRBJ2-1; D is perhaps TRBD1 (6 bases). With 0 bases removed from V and 7 bases from J, the gap between germline ends came to 11 bases. Per germline, CDR1 SGHRS and CDR2 YFSETQ. The CDR3 sequence is 14 residues long. This chain's CDR3 is CASSLGTGSNEQFF. CDR3 DNA: TGCGCCAGCAGCTTGGGTACAGGGTCAAATGAGCAGTTCTTC.

This rearrangement joins TRBV6-6 to TRBJ2-6; D perhaps matches TRBD2 (6 bases). The CDR3 has 16 amino acids. V was pared by 8 bases and J by 0 bases, with 14 bases between. Germline CDR1 reads MNHNY; CDR2 reads SVGAGI (reference sequence). The CDR3 DNA sequence: TGTGCCAGCTCGGAGGGACCGTACTCTGGGGCCAACGTCCTGACTTTC. Amino acid sequence: CASSEGPYSGANVLTF.

In its sample, this clone was seen once. V and J are TRBV5-6 and TRBJ2-7; 10 bases are a match to TRBD2. From germline, CDR1 is SGHDT and CDR2 YYEEEE. This CDR3 has 15 residues. J was trimmed by 3 bases and V by 3 bases; bases with no gene match: 6. This CDR3 reads CASSSLAGVVYEQYF. The CDR3 DNA sequence: TGTGCCAGCAGCTCCCTAGCGGGAGTGGTCTACGAGCAGTACTTC.

The chain recombines TRBV4-1 with TRBJ2-5; TRBD2 matches 10 bases. Per the germline V gene, CDR1 is MGHRA and CDR2 is YSYEKL. V lost 5 bases and J lost 1; bases outside the gene matches: 7. The CDR3 contains 16 residues. CDR3 amino acids: CASSYLGTSAQETQYF. The CDR3 DNA sequence: TGCGCCAGCAGCTATCTCGGGACTAGCGCCCAAGAGACCCAGTACTTC.

The chain recombines TRBV27 with TRBJ2-3; 14 bases map to TRBD2. V gave up 7 bases and J gave up 2 bases; unmatched junction bases: 8. Germline loops: CDR1 MNHEY, CDR2 SMNVEV (reference sequence). The CDR3 is 17 amino acids. The CDR3 DNA sequence: TGTGCCAGCACCCCGGGACTAGCGGGAGCCCCCACAGATACGCAGTATTTT. It translates to CASTPGLAGAPTDTQYF.